These 20 T cell receptor beta chains share one sample of origin, sequenced in a study of patients and donors after allogeneic stem cell transplantation. TCRdb processed the RT-PCR reads anew with MiXCR; each CDR3 protein has one entry. Seen here are approximately 150,000 distinct CDR3 sequences, 20% to 25% observed once, and the top ten hold 25% to 30%. The sequenced material came from blood, either unsorted or a sorted T cell fraction (not recorded which). These receptors were collected from a human donor who was either an allogeneic HSCT recipient or a stem cell or donor lymphocyte infusion donor (not recorded which). It is not recorded whose cells these are; they may come from a transplant donor.

This clonotype was picked up a small number of times. DNA of the CDR3: TGTGCCAGCAGCTTAGGGCAGGGATTCATAAACATTCAGTACTTC. It specifies CASSLGQGFINIQYF. The rearrangement joins TRBV7-6 to TRBJ2-4; weak D call: TRBD1 (5 bases). This CDR3 region has 15 residues. With 1 base removed from V and 6 bases from J, the gap between germline ends came to 13 bases. In germline, CDR1 is SGHVS, CDR2 FNYEAQ.

The chain links TRBV27 to TRBJ2-1; TRBD2 matches at 9 bases. There are 18 residues in the CDR3. J gave up 0 bases and V 0 bases, and 6 bases lay outside the gene matches. In germline, CDR1 is MNHEY, CDR2 SMNVEV (reference sequence). This CDR3 reads CASSLSSYSGSSYNEQFF. CDR3 nucleotides: TGTGCCAGCAGTTTATCCAGTTATAGCGGGAGCTCCTACAATGAGCAGTTCTTC.

The chain links TRBV5-1 to TRBJ2-5; D may be TRBD1 (6 bases). The CDR3 contains 12 residues. V was trimmed by 2 bases and J by 12 bases, leaving 14 bases between them. Germline CDR1 SGHRS, CDR2 YFSETQ. The CDR3 sequence is CASSFQADREYF. In DNA, the CDR3 is TGCGCCAGCAGCTTCCAGGCGGACAGAGAGTACTTC.

This clonotype was detected only a few times. This chain connects TRBV7-9 to TRBJ1-2, with 7 bases identical to TRBD1. The germline V gene has CDR1 SEHNR and CDR2 FQNEAQ (reference sequence). This CDR3 is 15 amino acids long. V lost 7 bases and J lost 8; bases outside the gene matches: 16. CDR3 amino acids: CASINNGGQLGGYTF. For the CDR3, the DNA is TGTGCCAGCATCAATAACGGGGGACAGTTAGGCGGCTACACCTTC.

This chain uses TRBV6-5 with TRBJ1-3; D uncertain. CDR1 and CDR2 (germline): MNHEY, SVGAGI. This CDR3 has 15 residues. The V end lost 2 bases, the J end lost 0 bases, and 8 bases lay between the germline ends. In DNA form, the CDR3 reads TGTGCCAGCAGTTACAGAGTTGGCTCTGGAAACACCATATATTTT. Amino acids: CASSYRVGSGNTIYF.

The chain uses TRBV20-1 and TRBJ2-2; D gene ambiguous. CDR1 DFQATT and CDR2 SNEGSKA come from the germline V gene (reference sequence). This CDR3 is built from 15 residues. V was trimmed by 0 bases and J by 7 bases, leaving 15 bases between them. The CDR3: CSARDRSSSVGELFF. DNA for the CDR3: TGCAGTGCTAGAGATCGTTCTAGTTCGGTCGGGGAGCTGTTTTTT.

The rearrangement joins TRBV7-2 to TRBJ1-2; D call uncertain. This CDR3 comprises 13 residues. Trimming took 3 bases from V and 4 from J, leaving 9 bases between them. CDR1 is SGHTA, CDR2 FQGNSA, per germline. The CDR3 DNA follows: TGTGCCAGCAGCTTCGGACCCGCCTATGGCTACACCTTC. Translating it yields CASSFGPAYGYTF.

This clonotype was observed many times. V and J are TRBV6-5 and TRBJ1-1, with unresolved D. The V end lost 2 bases, the J end lost 0 bases, and 4 bases lay between the germline ends. CDR1 is MNHEY and CDR2 is SVGAGI in the germline V gene. This CDR3 spans 13 amino acids. The CDR3 sequence: CASSYHLNTEAFF. CDR3 coding DNA: TGTGCCAGCAGTTACCACCTGAACACTGAAGCTTTCTTT.

The CDR3 coding sequence is TGTGCCAGCAGCCAAGAATATGGTAGCGGGAGCGCAGAGACCCAGTACTTC. Protein sequence: CASSQEYGSGSAETQYF. This chain connects TRBV3-1 to TRBJ2-5; the match to TRBD2 covers 9 bases. The germline V gene has CDR1 LGHDT and CDR2 YNNKEL (reference sequence). The CDR3 totals 17 residues. V dropped 0 bases and J dropped 4; count of bases not matched to a gene: 9.

The chain couples TRBV4-3 to TRBJ1-2, with D unclear. Germline values: CDR1 LGHNA, CDR2 YSLEER. There are 15 residues in the CDR3. V was cut by 1 base and J by 2 bases, with 11 bases left in between. The CDR3: CASSQGVSGNYGYTF. The CDR3 bases are TGCGCCAGCAGCCAAGGGGTCTCGGGAAACTATGGCTACACCTTC.

CDR3 bases: TGCGCCAGCAGCCCTCCTTGGCAGCCCCAGCATTTT. It is translated as CASSPPWQPQHF. This chain joins TRBV4-1 and TRBJ1-5; D not certain. CDR3 size: 12 residues. CDR1 is MGHRA, CDR2 YSYEKL, per germline. V lost 4 bases and J 7 bases, leaving 8 bases between the germline ends.

The chain recombines TRBV4-1 with TRBJ1-1, with TRBD1 matching 7 bases. The CDR3 loop spans 14 amino acids. The junction had 3 bases not matched to a gene; V was cut back by 4 bases and J by 1 base. From germline, CDR1 is MGHRA and CDR2 YSYEKL. CDR3 protein: CASSPGQSNTEAFF. CDR3 coding DNA: TGCGCCAGCAGCCCGGGACAGTCGAACACTGAAGCTTTCTTT.

This clonotype was seen a few times. V is TRBV12-3 or TRBV12-4 and J is TRBJ1-2, with D possibly matching TRBD1 (5 bases). The CDR3 length is 16 residues. Deletions cut 6 bases from V and 7 bases from J, with 24 bases between. The CDR3 DNA sequence: TGTGCCAGCAGCCTTACAGGACTGACAGCCGCGGGTGGCTACACCTTC. Protein sequence: CASSLTGLTAAGGYTF.

This chain links TRBV5-1 with TRBJ2-5; no clear D. Trimming took off 5 bases at V and 4 bases at J, with 15 bases between the two ends. This CDR3 has 14 residues. Germline loops: CDR1 SGHRS, CDR2 YFSETQ. CDR3 residues: CASRAAAAAETQYF. In nucleotides, the CDR3 is TGCGCCAGCAGGGCGGCGGCAGCCGCAGAGACCCAGTACTTC.

This chain connects TRBV6-5 to TRBJ2-3; the D gene is possibly TRBD2 (6 bases). Germline CDR1 and CDR2: MNHEY and SVGAGI. V lost 0 bases to trimming and J lost 2 bases, with 9 bases between them. The CDR3 extends over 15 amino acids. The CDR3, as DNA: TGTGCCAGCAGTTACTCGGGACTGCTCACAGATACGCAGTATTTT. Encoded protein: CASSYSGLLTDTQYF.

CDR3 protein: CASSVTPGDTGELFF. The CDR3 DNA reads TGTGCCAGCAGCGTAACTCCTGGGGACACCGGGGAGCTGTTTTTT. The chain employs TRBV9 and TRBJ2-2, with D hard to call. CDR1 and CDR2 from the germline V gene are SGDLS and YYNGEE. Trimming removed 1 base from V and 3 bases from J, with 10 bases in between. The CDR3 extends over 15 amino acids.

The chain links TRBV12-3 or TRBV12-4 to TRBJ2-1; the D gene is possibly TRBD2 (6 bases). This CDR3 is 17 amino acids long. V lost 6 bases to trimming and J lost 4 bases, with 22 bases between them. The CDR3 spells CASSPDRDSTRYNEQFF. The CDR3 DNA is TGTGCCAGCAGCCCAGACCGGGACTCAACTAGATACAATGAGCAGTTCTTC.

The chain is built from TRBV5-6 and TRBJ2-3, with D possibly being TRBD2 (5 bases). The CDR3 consists of 17 residues. In germline, CDR1 is SGHDT, CDR2 YYEEEE. V dropped 3 bases and J dropped 5 bases, with 22 bases sitting between them. The CDR3: CASSSPRATRLGDTQYF. The DNA of the CDR3 is TGTGCCAGCAGCTCCCCGAGGGCTACTAGGTTGGGAGATACGCAGTATTTT.

This clonotype was found a few times. The rearrangement links TRBV21-1 to TRBJ1-1. TRBV21-1 is termed a pseudogene. This CDR3 comprises 16 residues. The CDR3 DNA follows: TGTGCCAGCAGCACCTGGCCTGGTGAAATGAACACTGAAGCTTTCTTT. It is translated as CASSTWPGEMNTEAFF.

This clonotype was seen many times. This chain joins TRBV4-2 and TRBJ2-3; the D is unclear. This CDR3 is 14 amino acids long. Between the trimmed V and J ends, which lost 1 base and 3 bases, there was a span of 8 bases. Per the germline V gene, CDR1 is LGHNA and CDR2 is YNFKEQ. CDR3 sequence reads: CASSQVSGTDTQYF. The CDR3, as DNA: TGTGCCAGCAGCCAAGTATCGGGTACAGATACGCAGTATTTT.